This entry concerns a single T cell receptor beta chain. The target antigen is unknown. The sample originates from a study of cytomegalovirus exposure and HLA in healthy donors. Broader study findings: The CMV antigen specificity of a few CMV-associated chains was confirmed through in vitro analysis. Follow-up analysis found HLA locus-dependent TCR association rates, highest for DRB1 and lowest for HLA-C.

Primers: 60 Vbeta forward and 13 Jbeta reverse. Sequenced by immunoSEQ multiplex PCR; TCRdb stores in-frame clones only, minus some. The sample records some 150,000 clones, more than 75% being singletons. The CDR3 spans 14 residues. Between the trimmed V and J ends, which lost 4 bases and 6 bases, there was a span of 17 bases. Per the germline V gene, CDR1 is SGHRS and CDR2 is YFSETQ. The gene calls are TRBV5-1 and TRBJ2-7; D call uncertain. This receptor was identified in a male donor in good health and CMV-seronegative. Sequencing used PBMCs. This CDR3 reads CASSRMGPRGEQYF. CDR3 nucleotides: TGCGCCAGCAGCAGGATGGGCCCGCGTGGCGAGCAGTACTTC. The full variable domain, in which reference TRBV5-1 and TRBJ2-7 provide the parts outside the CDR3, is KAGVTQTPRYLIKTRGQQVTLSCSPISGHRSVSWYQQTPGQGLQFLFEYFSETQRNKGNFPGRFSGRQFSNSRSEMNVSTLELGDSALYLCASSRMGPRGEQYFGPGTRLTVT.